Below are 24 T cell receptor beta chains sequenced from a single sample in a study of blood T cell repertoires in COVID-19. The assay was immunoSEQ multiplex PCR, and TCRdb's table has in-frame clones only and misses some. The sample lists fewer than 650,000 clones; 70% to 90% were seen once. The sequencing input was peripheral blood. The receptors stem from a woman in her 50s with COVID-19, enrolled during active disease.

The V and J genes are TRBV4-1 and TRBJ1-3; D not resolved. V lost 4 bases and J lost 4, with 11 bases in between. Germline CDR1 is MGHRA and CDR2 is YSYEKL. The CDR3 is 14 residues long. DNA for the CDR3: TGCGCCAGCAGCCGAGAGGGAGGCGGAAACACCATATATTTT. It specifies CASSREGGGNTIYF.

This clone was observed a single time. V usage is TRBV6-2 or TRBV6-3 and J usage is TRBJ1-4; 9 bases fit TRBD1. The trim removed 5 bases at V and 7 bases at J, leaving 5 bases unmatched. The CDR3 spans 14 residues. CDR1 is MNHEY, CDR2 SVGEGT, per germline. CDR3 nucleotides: TGTGCCAGCAGTAACCGGGACAGGGTTGAAAAACTGTTTTTT. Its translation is CASSNRDRVEKLFF.

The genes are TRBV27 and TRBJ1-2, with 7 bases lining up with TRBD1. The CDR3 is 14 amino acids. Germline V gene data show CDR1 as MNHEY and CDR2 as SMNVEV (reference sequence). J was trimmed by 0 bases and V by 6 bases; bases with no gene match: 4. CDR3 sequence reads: CASRGTATNYGYTF. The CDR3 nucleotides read TGTGCCAGCAGAGGGACAGCCACTAACTATGGCTACACCTTC.

CDR3 sequence (DNA): TGTGCCAGCCGACAGGGATTCGGGGAGCTGTTTTTT. It codes for CASRQGFGELFF. This rearrangement joins TRBV5-4 to TRBJ2-2; 7 bases line up with TRBD1. CDR1 is SGHNT, CDR2 YYREEE, per germline (reference sequence). This CDR3 spans 12 amino acids. The junction had 4 bases not matched to a gene; V was cut back by 7 bases and J by 7 bases.

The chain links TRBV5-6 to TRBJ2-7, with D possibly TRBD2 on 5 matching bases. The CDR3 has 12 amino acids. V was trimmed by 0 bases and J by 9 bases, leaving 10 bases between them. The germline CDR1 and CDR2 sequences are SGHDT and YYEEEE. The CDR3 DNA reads TGTGCCAGCAGCTTGGCCGGGGAAGGGCAGTACTTC. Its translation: CASSLAGEGQYF.

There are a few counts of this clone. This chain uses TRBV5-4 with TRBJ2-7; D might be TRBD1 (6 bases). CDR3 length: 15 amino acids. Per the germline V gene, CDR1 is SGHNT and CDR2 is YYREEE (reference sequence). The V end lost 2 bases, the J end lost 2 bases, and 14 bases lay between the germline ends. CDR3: CASSFEPTGTYEQYF. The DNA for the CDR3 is TGTGCCAGCAGCTTCGAACCGACAGGAACCTACGAGCAGTACTTC.

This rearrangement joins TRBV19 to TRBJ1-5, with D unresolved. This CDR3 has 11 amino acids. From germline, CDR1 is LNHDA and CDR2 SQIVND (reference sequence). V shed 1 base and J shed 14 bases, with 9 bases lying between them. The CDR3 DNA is TGTGCCAGTAGTATAGCGGGAGTGGAGCATTTT. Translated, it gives CASSIAGVEHF.

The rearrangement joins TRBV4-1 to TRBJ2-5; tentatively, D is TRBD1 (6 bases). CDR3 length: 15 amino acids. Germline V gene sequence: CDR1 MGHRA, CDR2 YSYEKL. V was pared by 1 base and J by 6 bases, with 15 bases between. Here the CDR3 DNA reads TGCGCCAGCAGCCAAGCTTTAGACAGGTTGAAGACCCAGTACTTC. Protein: CASSQALDRLKTQYF.

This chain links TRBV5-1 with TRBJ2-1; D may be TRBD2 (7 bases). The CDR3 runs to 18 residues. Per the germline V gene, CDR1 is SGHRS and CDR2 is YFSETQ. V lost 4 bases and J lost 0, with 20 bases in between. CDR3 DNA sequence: TGCGCCAGCAGCCCTGGCCCGGGGAGGGGGAGCTCCTACAATGAGCAGTTCTTC. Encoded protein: CASSPGPGRGSSYNEQFF.

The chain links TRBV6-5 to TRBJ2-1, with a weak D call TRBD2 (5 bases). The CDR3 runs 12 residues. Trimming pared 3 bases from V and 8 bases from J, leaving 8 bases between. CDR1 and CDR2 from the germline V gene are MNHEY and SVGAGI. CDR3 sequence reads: CASSYTRDEQFF. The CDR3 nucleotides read TGTGCCAGCAGTTATACGAGGGATGAGCAGTTCTTC.

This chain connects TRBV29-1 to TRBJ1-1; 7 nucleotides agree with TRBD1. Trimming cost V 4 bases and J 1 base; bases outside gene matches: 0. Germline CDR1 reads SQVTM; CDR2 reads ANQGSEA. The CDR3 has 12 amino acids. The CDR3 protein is CSVGTGNTEAFF. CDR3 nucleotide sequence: TGCAGCGTTGGGACAGGGAACACTGAAGCTTTCTTT.

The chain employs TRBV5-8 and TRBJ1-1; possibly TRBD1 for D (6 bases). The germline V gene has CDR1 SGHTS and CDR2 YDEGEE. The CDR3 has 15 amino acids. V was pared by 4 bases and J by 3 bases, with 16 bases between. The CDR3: CASSRWGQGYTEAFF. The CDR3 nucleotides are TGTGCCAGCAGCCGCTGGGGGCAGGGGTACACTGAAGCTTTCTTT.

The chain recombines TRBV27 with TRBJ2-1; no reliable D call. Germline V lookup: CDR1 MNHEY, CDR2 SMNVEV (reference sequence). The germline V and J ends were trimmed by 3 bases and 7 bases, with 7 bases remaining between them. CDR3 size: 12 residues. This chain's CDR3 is CASSFTRNEQFF. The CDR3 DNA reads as TGTGCCAGCAGTTTCACCCGGAATGAGCAGTTCTTC.

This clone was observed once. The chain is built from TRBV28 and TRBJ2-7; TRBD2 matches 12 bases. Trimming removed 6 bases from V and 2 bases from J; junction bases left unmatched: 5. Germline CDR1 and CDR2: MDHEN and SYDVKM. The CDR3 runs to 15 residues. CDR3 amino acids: CASSHTSGGPYEQYF. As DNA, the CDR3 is TGTGCCAGCAGCCATACTAGCGGGGGGCCCTACGAGCAGTACTTC.

The CDR3 nucleotides read TGTGCCAGTAGTATAGGGCGGACAGGGTGGAGTACTGAAGCTTTCTTT. Its protein is CASSIGRTGWSTEAFF. The chain carries TRBV19 and TRBJ1-1; the match to TRBD1 covers 8 bases. CDR1 is LNHDA, CDR2 SQIVND, per germline (reference sequence). The CDR3 runs to 16 residues. The V segment lost 1 base and the J segment 5 bases; nucleotides outside the gene matches: 9. Full variable domain (outside the CDR3, taken from reference TRBV19 and TRBJ1-1): DGGITQSPKYLFRKEGQNVTLSCEQNLNHDAMYWYRQDPGQGLRLIYYSQIVNDFQKGDIAEGYSVSREKKESFPLTVTSAQKNPTAFYLCASSIGRTGWSTEAFFGQGTRLTVV.

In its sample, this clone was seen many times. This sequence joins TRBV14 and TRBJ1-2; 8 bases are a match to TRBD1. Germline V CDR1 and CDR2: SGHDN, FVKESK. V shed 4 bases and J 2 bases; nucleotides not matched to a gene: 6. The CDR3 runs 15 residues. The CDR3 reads CASSLRTGWNYGYTF. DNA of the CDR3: TGTGCCAGCAGCCTAAGGACAGGGTGGAACTATGGCTACACCTTC.

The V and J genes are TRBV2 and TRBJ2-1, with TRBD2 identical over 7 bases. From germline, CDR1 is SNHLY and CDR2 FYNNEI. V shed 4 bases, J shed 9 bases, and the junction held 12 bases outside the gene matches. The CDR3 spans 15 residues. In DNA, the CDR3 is TGTGCCAGCAGTGTTTCGAGGGGAGGGTCGGGTGAGCAGTTCTTC. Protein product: CASSVSRGGSGEQFF.

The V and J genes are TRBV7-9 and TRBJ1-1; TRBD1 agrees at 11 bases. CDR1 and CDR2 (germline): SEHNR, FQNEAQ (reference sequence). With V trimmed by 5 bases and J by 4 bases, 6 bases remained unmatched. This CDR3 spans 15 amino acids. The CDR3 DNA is TGTGCCAGCAGCAGGACAGGGGGCTGGGGCACTGAAGCTTTCTTT. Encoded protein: CASSRTGGWGTEAFF. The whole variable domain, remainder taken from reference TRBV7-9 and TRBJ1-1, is DTGVSQNPRHKITKRGQNVTFRCDPISEHNRLYWYRQTLGQGPEFLTYFQNEAQLEKSRLLSDRFSAERPKGSFSTLEIQRTEQGDSAMYLCASSRTGGWGTEAFFGQGTRLTVV.

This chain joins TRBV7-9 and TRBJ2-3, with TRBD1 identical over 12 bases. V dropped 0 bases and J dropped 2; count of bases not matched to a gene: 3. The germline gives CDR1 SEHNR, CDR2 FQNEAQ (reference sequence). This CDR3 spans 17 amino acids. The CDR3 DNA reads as TGTGCCAGCAGCTTAGCCGGGGACAGGGGGCTCACAGATACGCAGTATTTT. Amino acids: CASSLAGDRGLTDTQYF.

CDR3 in amino acids: CASKYRGSYNEQFF. CDR3 sequence (DNA): TGTGCCAGCAAATACAGGGGCTCCTACAATGAGCAGTTCTTC. V and J are TRBV6-5 and TRBJ2-1; the match to TRBD1 covers 7 bases. In germline, CDR1 is MNHEY, CDR2 SVGAGI. This CDR3 has 14 residues. V lost 7 bases to trimming and J lost 0 bases; unmatched junction nucleotides: 3.

The CDR3 is CASSRHETGRPTNYGYTF. In DNA, the CDR3 is TGCGCCAGCAGCCGCCACGAGACAGGTCGCCCTACTAACTATGGCTACACCTTC. The chain links TRBV4-1 to TRBJ1-2; TRBD1 is a possible D gene (6 bases). Per germline, CDR1 MGHRA and CDR2 YSYEKL. The CDR3 length is 18 residues. Trimming removed 4 bases at V and 0 bases at J, with 21 bases between.

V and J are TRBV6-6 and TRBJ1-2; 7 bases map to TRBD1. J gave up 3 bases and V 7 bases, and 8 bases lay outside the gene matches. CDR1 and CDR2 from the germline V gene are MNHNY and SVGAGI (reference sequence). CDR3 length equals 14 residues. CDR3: CASKTGIQYYGYTF. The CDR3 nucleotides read TGTGCCAGCAAGACAGGGATTCAGTACTATGGCTACACCTTC.

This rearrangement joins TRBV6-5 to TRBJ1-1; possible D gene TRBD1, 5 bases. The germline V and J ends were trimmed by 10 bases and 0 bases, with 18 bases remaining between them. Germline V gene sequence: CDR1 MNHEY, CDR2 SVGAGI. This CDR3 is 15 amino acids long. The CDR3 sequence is CAIKVGRIMNTEAFF. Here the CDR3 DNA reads TGTGCCATCAAAGTGGGGCGCATTATGAACACTGAAGCTTTCTTT.

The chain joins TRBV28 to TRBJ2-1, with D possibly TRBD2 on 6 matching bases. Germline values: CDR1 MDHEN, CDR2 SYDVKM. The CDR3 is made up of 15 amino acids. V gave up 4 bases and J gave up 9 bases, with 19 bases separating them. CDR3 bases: TGTGCCAGCAGTTCGATGGGACGGGGAGGAGGTGAGCAGTTCTTC. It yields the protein CASSSMGRGGGEQFF. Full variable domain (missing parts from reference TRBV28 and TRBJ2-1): DVKVTQSSRYLVKRTGEKVFLECVQDMDHENMFWYRQDPGLGLRLIYFSYDVKMKEKGDIPEGYSVSREKKERFSLILESASTNQTSMYLCASSSMGRGGGEQFFGPGTRLTVL.